The T cell receptor beta chain under discussion was sequenced for a study of human T cells and chemical hapten exposure. Time point specified: patch test 1, 2 weeks after DPC sensitization. The treatment was: therapeutic diphenylcyclopropenone sensitization with weekly scalp DPC. Total RNA was isolated from unfractionated whole blood. Germline V lookup: CDR1 KGHSH, CDR2 LQKENI. The J segment lost 7 bases and the V segment lost 2 bases, leaving 8 bases of the junction unmatched. The CDR3 extends over 15 amino acids. The study used a library that attached unique molecular identifiers to individual cDNA molecules. TCRdb passed the RACE reads through MiXCR, listing each CDR3 protein once. The sample yields 340,000 or so distinct CDR3 sequences, around 7% seen once.

The V gene is TRBV18, the J gene TRBJ1-5; TRBD1 agrees at 7 bases. This specimen consisted of whole blood, obtained in connection with sensitization to the hapten diphenylcyclopropenone (DPC). The clonotype comes from a woman under 30 with alopecia areata. Some clones in this sample may be carry-over from other donors' samples. This CDR3 reads CASSPGTAPMQPQHF. Here the CDR3 DNA reads TGTGCCAGCTCACCAGGGACAGCTCCTATGCAGCCCCAGCATTTT. The variable domain in full, with the rest retrieved from reference TRBV18 and TRBJ1-5, is NAGVMQNPRHLVRRRGQEARLRCSPMKGHSHVYWYRQLPEEGLKFMVYLQKENIIDESGMPKERFSAEFPKEGPSILRIQQVVRGDSAAYFCASSPGTAPMQPQHFGDGTRLSIL.